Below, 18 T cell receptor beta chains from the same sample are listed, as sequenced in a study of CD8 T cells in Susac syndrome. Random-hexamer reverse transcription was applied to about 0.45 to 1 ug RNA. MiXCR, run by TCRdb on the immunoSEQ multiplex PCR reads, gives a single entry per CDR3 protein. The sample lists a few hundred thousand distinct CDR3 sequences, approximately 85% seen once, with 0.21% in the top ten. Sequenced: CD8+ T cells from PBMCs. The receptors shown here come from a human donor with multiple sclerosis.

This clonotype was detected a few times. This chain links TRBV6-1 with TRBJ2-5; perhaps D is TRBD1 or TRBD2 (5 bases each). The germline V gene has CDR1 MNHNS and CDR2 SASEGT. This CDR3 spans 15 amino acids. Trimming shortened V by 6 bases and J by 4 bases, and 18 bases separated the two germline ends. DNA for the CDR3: TGTGCCAGCAGCTGGGGTTTGGCCGGGGCAGAGACCCAGTACTTC. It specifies CASSWGLAGAETQYF.

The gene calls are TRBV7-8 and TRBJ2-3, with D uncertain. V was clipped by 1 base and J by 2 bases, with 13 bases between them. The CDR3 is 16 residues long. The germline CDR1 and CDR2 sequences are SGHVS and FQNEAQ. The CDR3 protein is CASSLEPSSFTDTQYF. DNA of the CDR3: TGTGCCAGCAGCTTAGAGCCGAGCAGTTTCACAGATACGCAGTATTTT.

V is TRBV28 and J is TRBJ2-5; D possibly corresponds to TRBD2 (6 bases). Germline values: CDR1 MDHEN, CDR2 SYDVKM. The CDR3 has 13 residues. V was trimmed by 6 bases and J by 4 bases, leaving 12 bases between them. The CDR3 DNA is TGTGCCAGCAGCCCAGGACTACCAGAGACCCAGTACTTC. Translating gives CASSPGLPETQYF.

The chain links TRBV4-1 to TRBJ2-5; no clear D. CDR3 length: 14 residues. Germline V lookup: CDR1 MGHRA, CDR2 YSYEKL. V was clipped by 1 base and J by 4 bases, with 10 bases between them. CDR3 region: CASSQALVRETQYF. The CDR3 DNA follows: TGCGCCAGCAGCCAAGCCCTAGTCAGAGAGACCCAGTACTTC.

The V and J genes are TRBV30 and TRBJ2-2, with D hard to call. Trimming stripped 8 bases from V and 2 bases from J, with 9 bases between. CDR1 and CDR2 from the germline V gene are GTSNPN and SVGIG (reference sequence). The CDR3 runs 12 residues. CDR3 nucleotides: TGTGCCCGGTCACCTAACACCGGGGAGCTGTTTTTT. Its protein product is CARSPNTGELFF.

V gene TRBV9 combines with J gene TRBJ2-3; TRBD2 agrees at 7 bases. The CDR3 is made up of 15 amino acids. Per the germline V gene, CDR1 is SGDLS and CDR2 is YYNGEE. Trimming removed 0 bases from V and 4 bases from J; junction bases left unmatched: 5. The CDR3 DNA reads TGTGCCAGCAGCGTAGAGGGCGGGAGCGCAGATACGCAGTATTTT. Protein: CASSVEGGSADTQYF.

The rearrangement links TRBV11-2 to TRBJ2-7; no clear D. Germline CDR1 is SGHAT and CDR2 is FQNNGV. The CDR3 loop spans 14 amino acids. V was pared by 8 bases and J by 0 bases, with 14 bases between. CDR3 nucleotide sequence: TGTGCCAGCGTCCTCTCGGTAACCTCCTACGAGCAGTACTTC. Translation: CASVLSVTSYEQYF.

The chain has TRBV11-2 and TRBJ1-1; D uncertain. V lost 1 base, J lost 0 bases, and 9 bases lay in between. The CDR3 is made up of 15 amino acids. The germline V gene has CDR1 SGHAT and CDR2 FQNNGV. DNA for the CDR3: TGTGCCAGCAGCTTAGGTCAGCTCATGAACACTGAAGCTTTCTTT. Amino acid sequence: CASSLGQLMNTEAFF. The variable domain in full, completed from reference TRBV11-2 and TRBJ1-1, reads EAGVAQSPRYKIIEKRQSVAFWCNPISGHATLYWYQQILGQGPKLLIQFQNNGVVDDSQLPKDRFSAERLKGVDSTLKIQPAKLEDSAVYLCASSLGQLMNTEAFFGQGTRLTVV.

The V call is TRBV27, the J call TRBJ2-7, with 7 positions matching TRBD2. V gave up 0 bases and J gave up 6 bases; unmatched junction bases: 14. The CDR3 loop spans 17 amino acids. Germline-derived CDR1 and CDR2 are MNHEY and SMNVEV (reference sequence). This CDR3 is CASSLSSFERGSGEQYF. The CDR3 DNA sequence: TGTGCCAGCAGTTTATCCTCCTTTGAGCGGGGAAGTGGCGAGCAGTACTTC.

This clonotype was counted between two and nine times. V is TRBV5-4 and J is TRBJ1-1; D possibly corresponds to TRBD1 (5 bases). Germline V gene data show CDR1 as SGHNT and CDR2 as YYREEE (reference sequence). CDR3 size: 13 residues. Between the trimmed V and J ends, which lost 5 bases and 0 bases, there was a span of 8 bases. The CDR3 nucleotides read TGTGCCAGCAGGGGACTGATGAACACTGAAGCTTTCTTT. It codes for CASRGLMNTEAFF.

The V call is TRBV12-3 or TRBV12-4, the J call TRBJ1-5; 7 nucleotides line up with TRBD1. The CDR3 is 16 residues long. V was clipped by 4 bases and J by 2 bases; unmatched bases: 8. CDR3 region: CASSWAPGGGNQPQHF. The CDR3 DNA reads TGTGCCAGCAGTTGGGCACCAGGGGGGGGCAATCAGCCCCAGCATTTT.

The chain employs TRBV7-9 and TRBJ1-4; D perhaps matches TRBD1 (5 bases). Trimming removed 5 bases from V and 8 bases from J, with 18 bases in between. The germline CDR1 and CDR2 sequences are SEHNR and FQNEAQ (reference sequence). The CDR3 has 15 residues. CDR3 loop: CASSNTGTQREKLFF. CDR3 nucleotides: TGTGCCAGCAGCAATACCGGGACCCAAAGGGAAAAACTGTTTTTT.

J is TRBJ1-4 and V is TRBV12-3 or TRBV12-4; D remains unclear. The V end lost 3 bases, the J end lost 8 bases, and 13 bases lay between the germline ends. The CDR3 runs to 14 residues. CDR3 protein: CASSFNRAGEKLFF. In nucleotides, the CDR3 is TGTGCCAGCAGTTTCAACAGAGCTGGGGAAAAACTGTTTTTT.

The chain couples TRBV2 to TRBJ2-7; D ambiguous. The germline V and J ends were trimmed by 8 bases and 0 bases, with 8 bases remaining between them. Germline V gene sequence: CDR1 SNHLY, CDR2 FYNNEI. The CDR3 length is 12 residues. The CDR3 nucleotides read TGTGCCAGCTCGGGCTTCTCCTACGAGCAGTACTTC. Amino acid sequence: CASSGFSYEQYF.

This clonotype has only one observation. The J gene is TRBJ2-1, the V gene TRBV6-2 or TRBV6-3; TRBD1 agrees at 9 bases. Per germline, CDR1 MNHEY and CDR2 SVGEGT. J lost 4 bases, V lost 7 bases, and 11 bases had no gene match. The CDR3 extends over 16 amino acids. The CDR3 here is CASIRGDRVDYNEQFF. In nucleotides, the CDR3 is TGTGCCAGCATTAGGGGGGACAGGGTTGATTACAATGAGCAGTTCTTC.

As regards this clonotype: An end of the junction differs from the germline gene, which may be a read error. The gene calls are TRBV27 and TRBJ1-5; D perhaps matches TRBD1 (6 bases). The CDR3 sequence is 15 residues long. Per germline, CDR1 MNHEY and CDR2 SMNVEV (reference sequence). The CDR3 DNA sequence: TGTGCCAGCAGTTTAACAGGGCGGGGCAATCACCCCCAGCATTTT. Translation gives CASSLTGRGNHPQHF.

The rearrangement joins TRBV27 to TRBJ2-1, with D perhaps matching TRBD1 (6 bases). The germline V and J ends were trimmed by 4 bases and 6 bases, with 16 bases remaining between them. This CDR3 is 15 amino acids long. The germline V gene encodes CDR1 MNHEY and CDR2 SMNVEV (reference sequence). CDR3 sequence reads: CASSSRVPQGNEQFF. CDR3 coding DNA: TGTGCCAGCAGTTCCCGGGTGCCACAGGGCAATGAGCAGTTCTTC.

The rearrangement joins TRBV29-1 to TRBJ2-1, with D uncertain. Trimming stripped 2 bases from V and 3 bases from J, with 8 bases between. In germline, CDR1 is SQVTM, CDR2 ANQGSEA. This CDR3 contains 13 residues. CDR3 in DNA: TGCAGCGTTGAAACCTCCTTCTACAATGAGCAGTTCTTC. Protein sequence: CSVETSFYNEQFF.